This TCR beta chain appears in the sequencing data of a study of blood T cells in healthy people across ages. V was cut by 7 bases and J by 7 bases, with 13 bases left in between. Germline V gives CDR1 SNHLY, CDR2 FYNNEI. The CDR3 runs 12 residues. This clonotype was seen only a few times. It was with a sample-barcoded 5' primer and a J-beta primer mix that a second PCR of roughly 7 to 12 cycles was run. In TCRdb, the 5' RACE reads were re-called with MiXCR into one record per CDR3 protein. The sample records 1.5 million to 2 million distinct CDR3 sequences, around 48% being singletons. Sequenced material: blood. The clonotype originates from a woman in her forties in good health. This rearrangement joins TRBV2 to TRBJ1-2, with D tentatively TRBD1 (6 bases). CDR3 sequence (DNA): TGTGCCAGCACCCAGGGGACGGTTGGCTACACCTTC. It translates to CASTQGTVGYTF.